The rows below give T cell receptor beta chains drawn from one sample of a study of glioma-infiltrating T cells after dendritic cell vaccination. The assay was immunoSEQ multiplex PCR, and TCRdb's table has in-frame clones only and misses some. Here the sample spans roughly 70,000 clones, roughly 82% being singletons. The sample here was blood, taken before dendritic cell vaccination. The receptors stem from a human donor with glioblastoma. The CDR3 runs from the conserved cysteine through the conserved F or W. D genes are given only for firm matches. Not all rows give a size; the values are once, few, many and, for expanded clones, a class.

j_call: TRBJ1-3
v_call: TRBV5-4
d_call: TRBD1
cdr3_length: 14
clone_size: NA
cdr3_aa: CASSSQGSGNTIYF
cdr3_nt: TGTGCCAGCAGCTCACAGGGGTCTGGAAACACCATATATTTT

j_call: TRBJ1-4
v_call: TRBV7-2
d_call: NA
cdr3_length: 17
clone_size: few
cdr3_aa: CASSLRGGQITNEKLFF
cdr3_nt: TGTGCCAGCAGCTTGAGGGGTGGACAGATAACTAATGAAAAACTGTTTTTT

j_call: TRBJ2-5
v_call: TRBV5-1
d_call: TRBD1
cdr3_length: 14
clone_size: NA
cdr3_aa: CASSGQGAGETQYF
cdr3_nt: TGCGCCAGCAGCGGACAGGGGGCCGGCGAGACCCAGTACTTC

j_call: TRBJ2-3
v_call: TRBV30
d_call: NA
cdr3_length: 12
clone_size: NA
cdr3_aa: CAWSVRGYTQYF
cdr3_nt: TGTGCCTGGAGTGTACGGGGATATACGCAGTATTTT

j_call: TRBJ2-4
v_call: TRBV5-1
d_call: NA
cdr3_length: 12
clone_size: NA
cdr3_aa: CASSLQGSIQYF
cdr3_nt: TGCGCCAGCAGCTTGCAGGGGAGCATTCAGTACTTC

j_call: TRBJ2-5
v_call: TRBV6-1
d_call: NA
cdr3_length: 15
clone_size: NA
cdr3_aa: CASSEAVQGGRTQYF
cdr3_nt: TGTGCCAGCAGTGAAGCGGTTCAGGGTGGAAGGACCCAGTACTTC

j_call: TRBJ2-1
v_call: TRBV5-6
d_call: TRBD2
cdr3_length: 18
clone_size: NA
cdr3_aa: CASSLWNSGGARSNEQFF
cdr3_nt: TGTGCCAGCAGCTTGTGGAATAGCGGGGGGGCTCGAAGCAATGAGCAGTTCTTC

j_call: TRBJ2-3
v_call: TRBV2
d_call: TRBD2
cdr3_length: 15
clone_size: NA
cdr3_aa: CASSWSGGTTDTQYF
cdr3_nt: TGTGCCAGCAGCTGGAGCGGGGGGACCACAGATACGCAGTATTTT

j_call: TRBJ2-2
v_call: TRBV2
d_call: NA
cdr3_length: 14
clone_size: many
cdr3_aa: CASSVEASAGELFF
cdr3_nt: TGTGCCAGCAGTGTTGAGGCGTCGGCCGGGGAGCTGTTTTTT

j_call: TRBJ1-2
v_call: TRBV6-5
d_call: NA
cdr3_length: 14
clone_size: NA
cdr3_aa: CASSYSDTGYGYTF
cdr3_nt: TGTGCCAGCAGTTACTCGGACACTGGCTATGGCTACACCTTC

j_call: TRBJ2-2
v_call: TRBV7-6
d_call: TRBD2
cdr3_length: 17
clone_size: NA
cdr3_aa: CASSSKTSGGNTGELFF
cdr3_nt: TGTGCCAGCAGCTCCAAGACTAGCGGGGGAAACACCGGGGAGCTGTTTTTT

j_call: TRBJ1-4
v_call: TRBV5-4
d_call: TRBD1
cdr3_length: 16
clone_size: NA
cdr3_aa: CASSPGTGGVNEKLFF
cdr3_nt: TGTGCCAGCAGCCCGGGGACAGGGGGCGTCAATGAAAAACTGTTTTTT

j_call: TRBJ2-5
v_call: TRBV27
d_call: NA
cdr3_length: 14
clone_size: NA
cdr3_aa: CASSPRSYGETQYF
cdr3_nt: TGTGCCAGCAGTCCAAGATCCTACGGAGAGACCCAGTACTTC

j_call: TRBJ1-2
v_call: TRBV2
d_call: NA
cdr3_length: 11
clone_size: NA
cdr3_aa: CASSAFQGRDF
cdr3_nt: TGTGCCAGCAGTGCCTTCCAGGGAAGGGACTTC

j_call: TRBJ1-1
v_call: TRBV5-1
d_call: TRBD1
cdr3_length: 13
clone_size: few
cdr3_aa: CASSKDRDTEAFF
cdr3_nt: TGCGCCAGCAGCAAGGACAGGGACACTGAAGCTTTCTTT

j_call: TRBJ2-1
v_call: TRBV4-2
d_call: TRBD1
cdr3_length: 16
clone_size: NA
cdr3_aa: CASSQLGQGLHNEQFF
cdr3_nt: TGTGCCAGCAGCCAACTTGGACAGGGCTTACACAATGAGCAGTTCTTC

j_call: TRBJ1-6
v_call: TRBV7-6
d_call: TRBD1
cdr3_length: 16
clone_size: NA
cdr3_aa: CASSLEGQNYNSPLHF
cdr3_nt: TGTGCCAGCAGCTTAGAGGGACAGAACTATAATTCACCCCTCCACTTT

j_call: TRBJ1-5
v_call: TRBV2
d_call: NA
cdr3_length: 14
clone_size: NA
cdr3_aa: CASIGKGDDQPQHF
cdr3_nt: TGTGCCAGCATCGGGAAGGGGGATGATCAGCCCCAGCATTTT

j_call: TRBJ2-7
v_call: TRBV25-1
d_call: TRBD2
cdr3_length: 15
clone_size: NA
cdr3_aa: CASRLTSDGTYEQYF
cdr3_nt: TGTGCCAGCAGGCTGACTAGCGACGGAACCTACGAGCAGTACTTC

j_call: TRBJ2-1
v_call: TRBV7-9
d_call: NA
cdr3_length: 13
clone_size: NA
cdr3_aa: CASRNGQLNEQFF
cdr3_nt: TGTGCCAGCAGGAACGGACAGTTAAATGAGCAGTTCTTC

j_call: TRBJ2-5
v_call: TRBV2
d_call: TRBD1
cdr3_length: 15
clone_size: NA
cdr3_aa: CASLSGQGGEETQYF
cdr3_nt: TGTGCCAGCCTCTCTGGACAGGGGGGTGAAGAGACCCAGTACTTC

j_call: TRBJ2-2
v_call: TRBV7-8
d_call: NA
cdr3_length: 17
clone_size: NA
cdr3_aa: CASSSTRRGLNTGELFF
cdr3_nt: TGTGCCAGCAGCTCAACCAGACGGGGTTTGAACACCGGGGAGCTGTTTTTT

j_call: TRBJ2-2
v_call: TRBV19
d_call: TRBD2
cdr3_length: 18
clone_size: NA
cdr3_aa: CASKRREGQGWDTGELFF
cdr3_nt: TGTGCCAGTAAACGGCGGGAGGGCCAAGGATGGGACACCGGGGAGCTGTTTTTT

j_call: TRBJ1-1
v_call: TRBV21-1
d_call: NA
cdr3_length: 18
clone_size: NA
cdr3_aa: CASSSRAPGEGMNTEAFF
cdr3_nt: TGTGCCAGCAGCAGCCGGGCTCCGGGAGAAGGCATGAACACTGAAGCTTTCTTT

j_call: TRBJ1-1
v_call: TRBV19
d_call: NA
cdr3_length: 16
clone_size: NA
cdr3_aa: CASKWGPTQGNTEAFF
cdr3_nt: TGTGCCAGTAAGTGGGGGCCCACACAGGGGAACACTGAAGCTTTCTTT

j_call: TRBJ2-5
v_call: TRBV2
d_call: NA
cdr3_length: 17
clone_size: NA
cdr3_aa: CASSEVTGLGGQETQYF
cdr3_nt: TGTGCCAGCAGTGAAGTGACAGGGTTGGGAGGACAAGAGACCCAGTACTTC

j_call: TRBJ2-6
v_call: TRBV2
d_call: NA
cdr3_length: 13
clone_size: NA
cdr3_aa: CASSADRANVLTF
cdr3_nt: TGTGCCAGCAGTGCGGACAGGGCCAACGTCCTGACTTTC

j_call: TRBJ2-3
v_call: TRBV25-1
d_call: NA
cdr3_length: 14
clone_size: NA
cdr3_aa: CASSYGGSTDTQYF
cdr3_nt: TGTGCCAGCAGTTACGGGGGAAGCACAGATACGCAGTATTTT

j_call: TRBJ1-3
v_call: TRBV19
d_call: NA
cdr3_length: 16
clone_size: NA
cdr3_aa: CASSIGGRVSGNTIYF
cdr3_nt: TGTGCCAGTAGTATAGGAGGCAGGGTATCTGGAAACACCATATATTTT

j_call: TRBJ2-2
v_call: TRBV5-1
d_call: TRBD1
cdr3_length: 14
clone_size: NA
cdr3_aa: CASHETGGAGELFF
cdr3_nt: TGCGCCAGCCACGAAACAGGGGGCGCCGGGGAGCTGTTTTTT

j_call: TRBJ2-3
v_call: TRBV18
d_call: TRBD2
cdr3_length: 16
clone_size: NA
cdr3_aa: CASSPGTSGSTDTQYF
cdr3_nt: TGTGCCAGCTCACCCGGGACTAGCGGGAGCACAGATACGCAGTATTTT

j_call: TRBJ2-6
v_call: TRBV19
d_call: NA
cdr3_length: 15
clone_size: NA
cdr3_aa: CASSKQVSGANVLTF
cdr3_nt: TGTGCCAGTAGTAAGCAAGTCTCTGGGGCCAACGTCCTGACTTTC

j_call: TRBJ2-3
v_call: TRBV5-1
d_call: NA
cdr3_length: 16
clone_size: once
cdr3_aa: CASSADASGGADTQYF
cdr3_nt: TGCGCCAGCAGCGCAGACGCCAGCGGAGGGGCAGATACGCAGTATTTT

j_call: TRBJ2-3
v_call: TRBV7-2
d_call: NA
cdr3_length: 15
clone_size: NA
cdr3_aa: CASSLASRLGDTQYF
cdr3_nt: TGTGCCAGCAGCTTAGCTTCCCGGCTAGGAGATACGCAGTATTTT

j_call: TRBJ1-1
v_call: TRBV10-3
d_call: NA
cdr3_length: 13
clone_size: few
cdr3_aa: CAISESIGVGRFF
cdr3_nt: TGTGCCATCAGTGAGTCCATTGGGGTAGGGAGGTTCTTT

j_call: TRBJ2-1
v_call: TRBV6-1
d_call: TRBD1
cdr3_length: 14
clone_size: NA
cdr3_aa: CASSGQGAGNEQFF
cdr3_nt: TGTGCCAGCAGTGGACAGGGGGCGGGGAATGAGCAGTTCTTC

j_call: TRBJ1-1
v_call: TRBV11-1
d_call: TRBD1
cdr3_length: 14
clone_size: NA
cdr3_aa: CASSPGQLNTEAFF
cdr3_nt: TGTGCCAGCAGCCCGGGACAGCTGAACACTGAAGCTTTCTTT

j_call: TRBJ1-5
v_call: TRBV6-5
d_call: NA
cdr3_length: 14
clone_size: NA
cdr3_aa: CASSLTGINQPQHF
cdr3_nt: TGTGCCAGCAGTTTAACAGGAATCAATCAGCCCCAGCATTTT

j_call: TRBJ1-4
v_call: TRBV21-1
d_call: NA
cdr3_length: 17
clone_size: NA
cdr3_aa: CASSYGQGSLANEKLFF
cdr3_nt: TGTGCCAGCAGCTACGGACAGGGGAGCTTAGCTAATGAAAAACTGTTTTTT

j_call: TRBJ2-3
v_call: TRBV5-1
d_call: NA
cdr3_length: 15
clone_size: NA
cdr3_aa: CASSLTKSSTDTQYF
cdr3_nt: TGCGCCAGCAGCTTGACTAAATCAAGCACAGATACGCAGTATTTT

j_call: TRBJ2-4
v_call: TRBV13
d_call: NA
cdr3_length: 16
clone_size: NA
cdr3_aa: CASSSKQGTDMYIQYF
cdr3_nt: TGTGCCAGCAGCTCAAAACAAGGAACGGACATGTACATTCAGTACTTC

j_call: TRBJ2-3
v_call: TRBV5-1
d_call: NA
cdr3_length: 16
clone_size: NA
cdr3_aa: CASSLEGGTVRDTQYF
cdr3_nt: TGCGCCAGCAGCTTGGAAGGGGGTACAGTAAGAGATACGCAGTATTTT